The present entry profiles one TCR beta chain with its context. Its antigen remains unknown. V lost 6 bases and J lost 4, with 13 bases in between. Germline V CDR1 and CDR2: SGDLS, YYNGEE. This CDR3 region has 13 residues. In the original workflow: ImmunoSEQ gave junction-only sequences without quality scores, so filtering differed. TCRdb's table, derived via immunoSEQ multiplex PCR, lists solely in-frame clones and lacks some. V and J calls plus clone size are reproduced from that table; the DNA served to infer D and trimming. The sample shows about 700,000 clones, approximately 79% of them seen only once. This sample was taken from a study of shared clonotypes between healthy human individuals. About the study: A couple of women and a few men aged 18 to 49 made up the donors. General study findings and limits: Relative to clonotypes present in all four donors, those not shared had lower generation probabilities. In a handful of donors, around 4.8% of naive CD4 clonotypes appeared in common.

The V gene is TRBV9, the J gene TRBJ1-2; D call uncertain. This receptor was identified in a woman aged 30 to 39 in good health. Sequenced material: memory CD4+ T cells sorted from blood. The sample's subset: CD45RA-negative fraction. CDR3 residues: CASTKGGSYGYTF. In DNA form, the CDR3 reads TGTGCCAGCACCAAAGGAGGAAGCTATGGCTACACCTTC.